A single sample gave rise to the 7 T cell receptor beta chains below, sequenced in a study of CD8 T cells in Susac syndrome. Random hexamers were used to reverse transcribe 0.5 to 1 ug of RNA. In TCRdb, the immunoSEQ multiplex PCR reads were re-called with MiXCR into one record per CDR3 protein. The sample yields fewer than 250,000 distinct CDR3 sequences, roughly 92% seen once. The sequenced sample consisted of CD4+ T cells from PBMCs. These TCRs come from a human donor in good health.

This clonotype was counted a single time. The chain recombines TRBV2 with TRBJ2-1; 14 bases align to TRBD2. The CDR3 covers 15 residues. Per the germline V gene, CDR1 is SNHLY and CDR2 is FYNNEI. Germline trimming cut 6 bases from V and 6 bases from J; bases unmatched to any gene: 4. Here the CDR3 DNA reads TGTGCCAGCAGCGGGACTAGCGGGGGCGGCAATGAGCAGTTCTTC. As protein: CASSGTSGGGNEQFF.

The chain joins TRBV7-8 to TRBJ1-5; D remains unclear. The CDR3 extends over 14 amino acids. CDR1 is SGHVS and CDR2 is FQNEAQ in the germline V gene. V was cut by 7 bases and J by 6 bases, with 16 bases left in between. The CDR3 DNA is TGTGCCAGCACCGTAAACAGCGGCACTCAGCCCCAGCATTTT. Protein: CASTVNSGTQPQHF.

V usage is TRBV14 and J usage is TRBJ1-1, with D tentatively TRBD1 (6 bases). Trimming stripped 4 bases from V and 5 bases from J, with 17 bases between. The germline CDR1 and CDR2 sequences are SGHDN and FVKESK. This CDR3 region has 15 residues. The CDR3 loop is CASSPTEQGWTEAFF. The CDR3 bases are TGTGCCAGCAGCCCAACCGAACAGGGTTGGACTGAAGCTTTCTTT.

The chain combines TRBV10-3 with TRBJ1-1, with TRBD1 as a possible D gene (6 bases). Trimming left V 9 bases short and J 0 bases short, with 11 bases between. Germline CDR1 and CDR2: ENHRY and SYGVKD. This CDR3 has 13 residues. CDR3 in amino acids: CAIQDRLNTEAFF. As DNA, the CDR3 is TGTGCCATACAAGACAGGTTGAACACTGAAGCTTTCTTT.

The V call is TRBV7-3, the J call TRBJ2-3, with TRBD2 matching over 7 bases. CDR1 SGHTA and CDR2 FQGTGA come from the germline V gene. Trimming took 4 bases from V and 8 from J; bases not matched to a gene: 6. The CDR3 runs 13 residues. DNA of the CDR3: TGTGCCAGCAGCTCCCGGGACTATGCTACGCAGTATTTT. Translated: CASSSRDYATQYF. Complete variable domain (other parts from reference TRBV7-3 and TRBJ2-3): GAGVSQTPSNKVTEKGKYVELRCDPISGHTALYWYRQSLGQGPEFLIYFQGTGAADDSGLPNDRFFAVRPEGSVSTLKIQRTERGDSAVYLCASSSRDYATQYFGPGTRLTVL.

CDR3 sequence (DNA): TGCAGCGTTGAAGACCCGTTAAGCTCCTACAATGAGCAGTTCTTC. Its protein is CSVEDPLSSYNEQFF. This sequence joins TRBV29-1 and TRBJ2-1; D gene uncertain. Germline assignment: CDR1 SQVTM and CDR2 ANQGSEA. This CDR3 has 15 residues. Trimming took off 0 bases at V and 0 bases at J, with 9 bases between the two ends.

The chain uses TRBV6-2 or TRBV6-3 and TRBJ1-2; 9 bases are a match to TRBD1. Germline V lookup: CDR1 MNHEY, CDR2 SVGEGT. The CDR3 sequence is 15 residues long. Unmatched junction bases numbered 10, after V lost 3 bases and J lost 8 bases. Here the CDR3 reads CASSYADRGLYGYTF. The DNA of the CDR3 is TGTGCCAGCAGTTATGCGGACAGGGGCCTCTACGGCTACACCTTC.